A single sample gave rise to the 32 T cell receptor beta chains below, sequenced in a study of vaccination effects on CD4 cells after COVID-19. Sequencing was preceded by expansion of antigen-specific CD4+ T cells with viral peptide pools in the ViraFEST assay. Upon completion of approximately ten days in culture, CD4+ T cells were isolated. Either the BNT162b2 or mRNA-1273 vaccine was given to participants in two doses. Antigens for these TCRs are unknown. The repertoire was sequenced with immunoSEQ multiplex PCR; TCRdb's copy has only in-frame clones and lacks some. The table lists more than 50,000 clones, 76% of them singletons. The sample here was CD4+ T cells from PBMCs cultured with HCoV-OC43 spike peptides, taken after COVID-19 vaccination. This sample's subset: HCoV-OC43 spike overlapping peptide pool stimulation. The receptors derive from a human donor who received a COVID-19 vaccine.

The chain links TRBV6-5 to TRBJ2-3; D is unclear. This CDR3 has 14 amino acids. With 6 bases removed from V and 0 bases from J, the gap between germline ends came to 10 bases. CDR1 and CDR2 (germline): MNHEY, SVGAGI. In DNA, the CDR3 is TGTGCCAGCAGCCTTACGGCTAGCACAGATACGCAGTATTTT. This translates into CASSLTASTDTQYF.

The chain recombines TRBV30 with TRBJ1-6; maybe TRBD1 (5 bases). Germline CDR1 is GTSNPN and CDR2 is SVGIG (reference sequence). This CDR3 spans 12 amino acids. V was cut by 3 bases and J by 7 bases, with 7 bases left in between. The CDR3 region has the DNA TGTGCCTGGAGGGCAGGGAATTCACCCCTCCACTTT. Residues: CAWRAGNSPLHF.

V and J are TRBV9 and TRBJ1-4; D unresolved. Trimming pared 4 bases from V and 5 bases from J, leaving 12 bases between. The CDR3 is 14 amino acids. Germline lookup yields CDR1 SGDLS and CDR2 YYNGEE. CDR3 protein: CASSTGRVNEKLFF. The CDR3 DNA is TGTGCCAGCAGCACCGGACGGGTCAATGAAAAACTGTTTTTT.

The chain links TRBV19 to TRBJ2-5; D might be TRBD2 (5 bases). The CDR3 extends over 12 amino acids. Germline V lookup: CDR1 LNHDA, CDR2 SQIVND (reference sequence). V lost 5 bases, J lost 5 bases, and 9 bases lay in between. The CDR3 nucleotides read TGTGCCAGTAGTTTCGGGAAGGAGACCCAGTACTTC. Translated, it gives CASSFGKETQYF.

The chain combines TRBV27 with TRBJ2-3; TRBD1 matches at 8 bases. CDR1 MNHEY and CDR2 SMNVEV come from the germline V gene (reference sequence). CDR3 size: 13 residues. Losses at the gene ends were 6 bases for V and 8 bases for J; bases not matched to a gene: 7. The CDR3 is CASRYLTGGTQYF. The CDR3 bases are TGTGCCAGCAGATACCTTACAGGGGGTACGCAGTATTTT.

CDR3 protein: CASRSPAGGSPQFF. Written as DNA, the CDR3 is TGTGCCAGCAGAAGCCCGGCGGGGGGCTCCCCCCAGTTCTTC. The V and J genes are TRBV27 and TRBJ2-1; 8 bases agree with TRBD2. Trimming at V came to 6 bases and at J to 13 bases, leaving 14 bases not matched to a gene. Germline V gene sequence: CDR1 MNHEY, CDR2 SMNVEV (reference sequence). CDR3 length: 14 residues.

The rearrangement links TRBV6-5 to TRBJ1-1; possibly TRBD1 for D (6 bases). Germline CDR1 MNHEY, CDR2 SVGAGI. There are 14 residues in the CDR3. V was trimmed by 9 bases and J by 1 base, leaving 15 bases between them. The CDR3 DNA sequence: TGTGCCAGTCATGAAGGGGGTAGGAACACTGAAGCTTTCTTT. It translates to CASHEGGRNTEAFF.

CDR3 region: CASSFTSRLIYGYTF. The CDR3 bases are TGTGCCAGCAGCTTTACATCGCGCCTAATCTATGGCTACACCTTC. The genes are TRBV7-2 and TRBJ1-2; D gene uncertain. This CDR3 spans 15 amino acids. V was shortened by 3 bases and J by 4 bases, with 15 bases between the two germline ends. Per the germline V gene, CDR1 is SGHTA and CDR2 is FQGNSA.

The chain has TRBV30 and TRBJ2-5; 7 bases match TRBD2. The CDR3 covers 14 residues. With 2 bases clipped from V and 4 bases from J, the junction kept 7 bases outside the gene matches. Germline values: CDR1 GTSNPN, CDR2 SVGIG (reference sequence). The CDR3 DNA sequence: TGTGCCTGGAGTTCTGGCGGGGAGGGAGAGACCCAGTACTTC. This translates into CAWSSGGEGETQYF.

This clone was detected a few times. The chain carries TRBV5-1 and TRBJ2-3, with no clear D. The CDR3 sequence is 15 residues long. The V and J ends lost 4 bases and 4 bases respectively, with 16 bases between them. In germline, CDR1 is SGHRS, CDR2 YFSETQ. For the CDR3, the DNA is TGCGCCAGCAGCGTATCCCAGATAGTGGCAGATACGCAGTATTTT. Translating it yields CASSVSQIVADTQYF.

Here the CDR3 reads CASSPTIAGGPETQYF. The CDR3 DNA reads as TGTGCCAGCTCACCTACTATAGCGGGGGGGCCGGAGACCCAGTACTTC. The chain carries TRBV18 and TRBJ2-5; 11 positions match TRBD2. Losses at the gene ends were 3 bases for V and 5 bases for J; bases not matched to a gene: 8. CDR1 KGHSH and CDR2 LQKENI come from the germline V gene. The CDR3 consists of 16 residues. The entire variable domain, with the rest obtained from reference TRBV18 and TRBJ2-5, is as follows: NAGVMQNPRHLVRRRGQEARLRCSPMKGHSHVYWYRQLPEEGLKFMVYLQKENIIDESGMPKERFSAEFPKEGPSILRIQQVVRGDSAAYFCASSPTIAGGPETQYFGPGTRLLVL.

Only one count was recorded for this clone. The J gene is TRBJ2-3, the V gene TRBV10-2; D may be TRBD2 (6 bases). The germline V gene has CDR1 WSHSY and CDR2 SAAADI. This CDR3 is built from 13 residues. V lost 7 bases and J lost 0, with 8 bases in between. CDR3 sequence: CASKRESTDTQYF. DNA of the CDR3: TGCGCCAGCAAACGGGAGAGCACAGATACGCAGTATTTT.

J is TRBJ2-3 and V is TRBV7-2; 7 positions agree with TRBD1. The CDR3 is 13 residues long. CDR1 is SGHTA and CDR2 is FQGNSA in the germline V gene. V lost 4 bases to trimming and J lost 7 bases; unmatched junction nucleotides: 5. CDR3 region: CASSSVQGNTQYF. The DNA of the CDR3 is TGTGCCAGCAGCTCAGTACAGGGGAATACGCAGTATTTT.

This clone occurred a few times. The rearrangement links TRBV7-2 to TRBJ2-1, with D perhaps TRBD1 (5 bases). The germline V and J ends were trimmed by 5 bases and 7 bases, with 18 bases remaining between them. The CDR3 has 15 residues. Looked up from germline, CDR1 is SGHTA and CDR2 is FQGNSA. The CDR3: CASSPRGGAGNEQFF. The CDR3 DNA sequence: TGTGCCAGCAGCCCACGTGGTGGGGCCGGGAATGAGCAGTTCTTC.

The chain combines TRBV7-2 with TRBJ2-4, with 9 bases matching TRBD2. The CDR3 sequence is 15 residues long. Looked up from germline, CDR1 is SGHTA and CDR2 is FQGNSA. V lost 5 bases, J lost 8 bases, and 10 bases stayed unmatched. The CDR3 loop reads CASSLQRGEMDIQYF. In DNA, the CDR3 is TGTGCCAGCAGCCTTCAGCGGGGGGAGATGGACATTCAGTACTTC. The full variable domain, its missing parts supplied by reference TRBV7-2 and TRBJ2-4, is GAGVSQSPSNKVTEKGKDVELRCDPISGHTALYWYRQSLGQGLEFLIYFQGNSAPDKSGLPSDRFSAERTGGSVSTLTIQRTQQEDSAVYLCASSLQRGEMDIQYFGAGTRLSVL.

The chain employs TRBV3-1 (or the pseudogene TRBV3-2) and TRBJ2-1; D gene ambiguous. Per germline, CDR1 LGHDT and CDR2 YNNKEL (reference sequence). The CDR3 is made up of 17 amino acids. Trimming shortened V by 0 bases and J by 0 bases, and 12 bases separated the two germline ends. The CDR3 spells CASSQDRRLSSYNEQFF. DNA of the CDR3: TGTGCCAGCAGCCAAGACAGGCGGCTGAGCTCCTACAATGAGCAGTTCTTC.

In this sample, this clone turned up once. The chain uses TRBV19 and TRBJ1-3; tentatively, D is TRBD1 (6 bases). CDR3 length: 18 residues. CDR1 LNHDA and CDR2 SQIVND come from the germline V gene (reference sequence). V was cut by 2 bases and J by 4 bases, with 21 bases left in between. The CDR3 spells CASSINPTGPSGGNTIYF. The CDR3 DNA sequence: TGTGCCAGTAGTATAAACCCGACAGGACCCTCGGGAGGAAACACCATATATTTT. Together with reference TRBV19 and TRBJ1-3, the CDR3 gives the full variable domain: DGGITQSPKYLFRKEGQNVTLSCEQNLNHDAMYWYRQDPGQGLRLIYYSQIVNDFQKGDIAEGYSVSREKKESFPLTVTSAQKNPTAFYLCASSINPTGPSGGNTIYFGEGSWLTVV.

There are a few counts of this clone. This sequence joins TRBV27 and TRBJ2-1, with 11 bases identical to TRBD2. CDR1 is MNHEY and CDR2 is SMNVEV in the germline V gene (reference sequence). The CDR3 is 18 amino acids. Losses at the gene ends were 4 bases for V and 10 bases for J; bases not matched to a gene: 18. The CDR3 is CASSSLAGGPTMFVEQFF. CDR3 in DNA: TGTGCCAGCAGTTCGCTAGCGGGGGGCCCTACAATGTTTGTGGAGCAGTTCTTC.

V is TRBV18 and J is TRBJ2-5; tentatively, D is TRBD2 (5 bases). CDR3 size: 14 residues. With 2 bases removed from V and 5 bases from J, the gap between germline ends came to 12 bases. Per germline, CDR1 KGHSH and CDR2 LQKENI. The CDR3: CASSPWAGGETQYF. The CDR3, as DNA: TGTGCCAGCTCACCATGGGCAGGCGGGGAGACCCAGTACTTC.

V usage is TRBV7-9 and J usage is TRBJ2-5; 9 bases fit TRBD1. The CDR3 is made up of 18 amino acids. Germline assignment: CDR1 SEHNR and CDR2 FQNEAQ (reference sequence). Unmatched junction bases numbered 10, after V lost 1 base and J lost 1 base. The CDR3 region is CASSLGSSGTGIQETQYF. The CDR3 DNA follows: TGTGCCAGCAGCTTAGGGTCCTCCGGGACAGGGATCCAAGAGACCCAGTACTTC.

J is TRBJ2-5 and V is TRBV5-1; 8 bases are shared with TRBD2. The V gene's germline CDR1 is SGHRS and CDR2 YFSETQ. Trimming cost V 2 bases and J 3 bases; bases outside gene matches: 9. The length of the CDR3 is 16 residues. The CDR3: CASSLRGGGFEETQYF. The CDR3 DNA reads as TGCGCCAGCAGCTTACGGGGGGGAGGGTTTGAAGAGACCCAGTACTTC.

This clone was observed a few times. The chain employs TRBV7-8 and TRBJ1-2; tentatively, D is TRBD1 (6 bases). The length of the CDR3 is 15 residues. The ends were cut back, 3 bases at V and 6 bases at J, with 17 bases in the middle. Germline V gene lookup returns CDR1 SGHVS and CDR2 FQNEAQ. In DNA form, the CDR3 reads TGTGCCAGCAGCTTGAGGGGACACCGCATAGATGGCTACACCTTC. Protein sequence: CASSLRGHRIDGYTF.

This chain joins TRBV6-5 and TRBJ2-3, with TRBD1 identical over 8 bases. There are 14 residues in the CDR3. The junction had 5 bases not matched to a gene; V was cut back by 6 bases and J by 3 bases. Germline lookup yields CDR1 MNHEY and CDR2 SVGAGI. The CDR3 loop reads CASRDRGRTDTQYF. The CDR3 DNA follows: TGTGCCAGCAGAGACAGGGGAAGGACAGATACGCAGTATTTT.

J is TRBJ1-1 and V is TRBV18; D unresolved. This CDR3 has 14 amino acids. Deletions cut 6 bases from V and 1 base from J, with 12 bases between. CDR1 is KGHSH, CDR2 LQKENI, per germline. CDR3 bases: TGTGCCAGCTCGCCCCTTGCCAGGAACACTGAAGCTTTCTTT. Translation: CASSPLARNTEAFF. The complete variable domain, with remaining parts taken from reference TRBV18 and TRBJ1-1, reads NAGVMQNPRHLVRRRGQEARLRCSPMKGHSHVYWYRQLPEEGLKFMVYLQKENIIDESGMPKERFSAEFPKEGPSILRIQQVVRGDSAAYFCASSPLARNTEAFFGQGTRLTVV.

This rearrangement joins TRBV5-1 to TRBJ1-1; D is possibly TRBD1 (5 bases). Germline-derived CDR1 and CDR2 are SGHRS and YFSETQ. The CDR3 loop spans 16 amino acids. The V gene lost 3 bases and the J gene lost 1 base, with 16 bases spanning the gap. Here the CDR3 DNA reads TGCGCCAGCAGCTGGGGCTCAAGGGATCAGAACACTGAAGCTTTCTTT. Protein: CASSWGSRDQNTEAFF.

The chain combines TRBV6-5 with TRBJ1-1; D unclear. V lost 0 bases to trimming and J lost 1 base, with 12 bases between them. Germline V gene lookup returns CDR1 MNHEY and CDR2 SVGAGI. The CDR3 extends over 16 amino acids. In nucleotides, the CDR3 is TGTGCCAGCAGTTACTCGAATCGTCCAGGGAACACTGAAGCTTTCTTT. Translating it yields CASSYSNRPGNTEAFF.

CDR3 sequence reads: CASSQVGLAGGPAFNEQFF. The DNA of the CDR3 is TGTGCCAGCAGCCAAGTAGGGCTAGCGGGGGGGCCAGCTTTCAATGAGCAGTTCTTC. The rearrangement joins TRBV3-1 (or the pseudogene TRBV3-2) to TRBJ2-1; 12 bases are a match to TRBD2. V lost 1 base to trimming and J lost 6 bases; unmatched junction nucleotides: 13. This CDR3 has 19 residues. CDR1 and CDR2 from the germline V gene are LGHDT and YNNKEL (reference sequence).

This clone was counted only a few times. V gene TRBV18 combines with J gene TRBJ1-4, with 7 nucleotides matching TRBD1. The CDR3 consists of 14 residues. Germline trimming cut 6 bases from V and 4 bases from J; bases unmatched to any gene: 5. Germline V gene data show CDR1 as KGHSH and CDR2 as LQKENI. CDR3 sequence reads: CASSPGQLNEKLFF. DNA of the CDR3: TGTGCCAGCTCGCCGGGACAGCTTAATGAAAAACTGTTTTTT.

The chain is built from TRBV5-8 and TRBJ1-5; D perhaps matches TRBD1 (5 bases). With 2 bases removed from V and 6 bases from J, the gap between germline ends came to 12 bases. The germline V gene encodes CDR1 SGHTS and CDR2 YDEGEE. The CDR3 totals 14 residues. CDR3 region: CASSLYQGSQPQHF. Here the CDR3 DNA reads TGTGCCAGCAGCTTATATCAGGGTAGTCAGCCCCAGCATTTT.

The chain employs TRBV5-1 and TRBJ1-2; tentatively, D is TRBD1 (5 bases). The CDR3 runs 16 residues. Germline loops: CDR1 SGHRS, CDR2 YFSETQ. V shed 0 bases and J shed 12 bases, with 24 bases lying between them. CDR3: CASSLGTGTGDKRDTF. CDR3 coding DNA: TGCGCCAGCAGCTTGGGAACCGGGACGGGGGATAAAAGGGACACCTTC. The whole variable domain, remainder taken from reference TRBV5-1 and TRBJ1-2, is KAGVTQTPRYLIKTRGQQVTLSCSPISGHRSVSWYQQTPGQGLQFLFEYFSETQRNKGNFPGRFSGRQFSNSRSEMNVSTLELGDSALYLCASSLGTGTGDKRDTFGSGTRLTVV.

The CDR3 loop reads CASSLVPTGISSGANVLTF. Here the CDR3 DNA reads TGTGCCAGCAGCTTGGTCCCGACAGGAATAAGCTCTGGGGCCAACGTCCTGACTTTC. This chain connects TRBV5-4 to TRBJ2-6; tentative D call: TRBD1 (6 bases). Trimming stripped 0 bases from V and 0 bases from J, with 16 bases between. The CDR3 has 19 amino acids. Germline CDR1 and CDR2: SGHNT and YYREEE (reference sequence).

This chain connects TRBV7-6 to TRBJ1-1; 7 bases are a match to TRBD1. The J segment lost 3 bases and the V segment lost 1 base, leaving 14 bases of the junction unmatched. The CDR3 consists of 18 residues. Per the germline V gene, CDR1 is SGHVS and CDR2 is FNYEAQ. In DNA form, the CDR3 reads TGTGCCAGCAGCTTAGTTAAACGACAGGGCTTGATGGACACTGAAGCTTTCTTT. Encoded protein: CASSLVKRQGLMDTEAFF.